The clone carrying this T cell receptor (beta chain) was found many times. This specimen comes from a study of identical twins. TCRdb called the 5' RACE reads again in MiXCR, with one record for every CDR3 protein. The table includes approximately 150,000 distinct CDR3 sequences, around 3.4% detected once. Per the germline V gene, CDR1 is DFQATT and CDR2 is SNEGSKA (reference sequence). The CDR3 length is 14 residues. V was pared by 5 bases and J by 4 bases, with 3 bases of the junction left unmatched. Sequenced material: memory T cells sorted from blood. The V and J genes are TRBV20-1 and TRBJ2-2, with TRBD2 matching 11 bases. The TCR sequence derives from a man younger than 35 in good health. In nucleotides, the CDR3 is TGCAGTGCTTTAGCGGGAGGGAGCACCGGGGAGCTGTTTTTT. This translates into CSALAGGSTGELFF.